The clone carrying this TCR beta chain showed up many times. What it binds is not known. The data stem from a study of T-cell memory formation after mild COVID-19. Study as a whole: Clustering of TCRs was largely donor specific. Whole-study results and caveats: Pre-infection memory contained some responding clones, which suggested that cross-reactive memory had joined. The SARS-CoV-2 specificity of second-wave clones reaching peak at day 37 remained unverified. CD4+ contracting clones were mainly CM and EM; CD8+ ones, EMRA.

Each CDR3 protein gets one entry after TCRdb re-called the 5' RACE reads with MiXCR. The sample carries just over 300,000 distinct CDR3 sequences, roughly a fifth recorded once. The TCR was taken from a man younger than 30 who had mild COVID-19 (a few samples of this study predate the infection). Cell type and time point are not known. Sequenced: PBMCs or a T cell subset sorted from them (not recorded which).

The CDR3 DNA reads as TGTGCCAGCAGTGAATGGGGGGCGCAGACCCAGTACTTC. It translates to CASSEWGAQTQYF. The genes are TRBV25-1 and TRBJ2-5; either TRBD1 or TRBD2 may fit D (6 bases each). The CDR3 contains 13 residues. Germline loops: CDR1 MGHDK, CDR2 SYGVNS. The V gene lost 1 base and the J gene lost 6 bases, with 9 bases spanning the gap.